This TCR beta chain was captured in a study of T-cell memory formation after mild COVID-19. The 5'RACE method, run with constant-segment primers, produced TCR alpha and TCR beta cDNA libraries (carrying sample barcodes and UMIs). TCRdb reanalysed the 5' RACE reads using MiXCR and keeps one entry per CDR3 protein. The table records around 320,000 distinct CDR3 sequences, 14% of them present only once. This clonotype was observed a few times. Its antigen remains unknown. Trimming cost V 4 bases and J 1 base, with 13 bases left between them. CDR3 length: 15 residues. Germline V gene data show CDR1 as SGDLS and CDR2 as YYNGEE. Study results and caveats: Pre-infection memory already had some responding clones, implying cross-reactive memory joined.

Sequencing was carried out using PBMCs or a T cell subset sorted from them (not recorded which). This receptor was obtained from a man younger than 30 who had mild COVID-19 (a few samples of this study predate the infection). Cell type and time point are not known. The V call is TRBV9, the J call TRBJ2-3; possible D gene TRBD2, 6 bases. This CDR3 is CASSFGGSGTDTQYF. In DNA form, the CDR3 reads TGTGCCAGCAGCTTCGGGGGTAGCGGCACAGATACGCAGTATTTT.